Following are 21 T cell receptor beta chains from one sample sequenced in a study of T-cell reconstitution after alpha-beta-depleted transplantation in children. Unique molecular identifiers were incorporated into the prepared TCRbeta library. TCRdb ran MiXCR on the PCR reads and lists one entry per CDR3 protein. The sample contains approximately 590,000 distinct CDR3 sequences, approximately 10% of which appear only once. The starting material was PBMCs from the stem cell graft donor, obtained from the stem cell graft. All receptors come from a human donor who donated a stem cell graft to a child with acute myeloid leukemia.

The chain couples TRBV30 to TRBJ2-1, with TRBD2 matching over 8 bases. Trimming took 1 base from V and 0 from J; bases not matched to a gene: 2. Germline-derived CDR1 and CDR2 are GTSNPN and SVGIG (reference sequence). CDR3 length: 15 residues. CDR3 sequence (DNA): TGTGCCTGGAGTGGGGGGACTAGCTCCTACAATGAGCAGTTCTTC. Protein product: CAWSGGTSSYNEQFF. The variable domain in full, with the rest retrieved from reference TRBV30 and TRBJ2-1, is SQTIHQWPATLVQPVGSPLSLECTVEGTSNPNLYWYRQAAGRGLQLLFYSVGIGQISSEVPQNLSASRPQDRQFILSSKKLLLSDSGFYLCAWSGGTSSYNEQFFGPGTRLTVL.

This clonotype appeared many times. This chain uses TRBV7-9 with TRBJ2-2; the match to TRBD1 covers 7 bases. This CDR3 comprises 16 residues. Looked up from germline, CDR1 is SEHNR and CDR2 is FQNEAQ (reference sequence). J gave up 4 bases and V 6 bases, and 11 bases lay outside the gene matches. CDR3: CASSLQGTVPTGELFF. The CDR3 DNA is TGTGCCAGCAGTTTACAAGGGACAGTACCCACCGGGGAGCTGTTTTTT. The full variable domain, with the rest looked up from reference TRBV7-9 and TRBJ2-2, is DTGVSQNPRHKITKRGQNVTFRCDPISEHNRLYWYRQTLGQGPEFLTYFQNEAQLEKSRLLSDRFSAERPKGSFSTLEIQRTEQGDSAMYLCASSLQGTVPTGELFFGEGSRLTVL.

The chain has TRBV20-1 and TRBJ2-5; D gene uncertain. The CDR3 has 14 amino acids. Germline loops: CDR1 DFQATT, CDR2 SNEGSKA (reference sequence). Deletions cut 0 bases from V and 0 bases from J, with 8 bases between. The chain's CDR3 is CSARDLEYQETQYF. The DNA for the CDR3 is TGCAGTGCTAGAGATTTAGAGTACCAAGAGACCCAGTACTTC.

This clonotype was seen a few times. The chain uses TRBV29-1 and TRBJ2-3, with unresolved D. V was trimmed by 4 bases and J by 3 bases, leaving 8 bases between them. The CDR3 length is 12 residues. Germline lookup yields CDR1 SQVTM and CDR2 ANQGSEA. CDR3: CSVVKATDTQYF. CDR3 nucleotides: TGCAGCGTTGTAAAGGCGACAGATACGCAGTATTTT.

This chain links TRBV5-5 with TRBJ2-7, with 13 nucleotides matching TRBD2. CDR1 and CDR2 from the germline V gene are SGHKS and YYEKEE (reference sequence). Trimming cost V 2 bases and J 2 bases; bases outside gene matches: 1. This CDR3 comprises 15 residues. The chain's CDR3 is CASSFGTSGAYEQYF. The CDR3 nucleotides read TGTGCCAGCAGCTTCGGGACTAGCGGGGCCTACGAGCAGTACTTC.

The V gene is TRBV29-1, the J gene TRBJ2-7; TRBD1 might be the D (6 bases). The CDR3 has 16 amino acids. Trimming took 1 base from V and 4 from J, leaving 20 bases between them. Germline CDR1 is SQVTM and CDR2 is ANQGSEA. This chain's CDR3 is CSVEGGRGAQGYEQYF. The CDR3 DNA reads as TGCAGCGTTGAAGGGGGTCGTGGAGCGCAGGGGTACGAGCAGTACTTC.

This clonotype has a count of ten or more. The chain couples TRBV29-1 to TRBJ1-1; D is uncertain. Germline assignment: CDR1 SQVTM and CDR2 ANQGSEA. The CDR3 is made up of 13 amino acids. The germline V and J ends were trimmed by 5 bases and 0 bases, with 10 bases remaining between them. CDR3 DNA sequence: TGCAGCGTTCCCGGGCTCATGAACACTGAAGCTTTCTTT. It translates to CSVPGLMNTEAFF.

This clonotype has only a few counts. V usage is TRBV24-1 and J usage is TRBJ2-7; D possibly corresponds to TRBD1 (6 bases). Germline V gene lookup returns CDR1 KGHDR and CDR2 SFDVKD. Trimming pared 5 bases from V and 6 bases from J, leaving 16 bases between. There are 14 residues in the CDR3. The CDR3 nucleotides read TGTGCCACCAGTGGGGCAGGGGCTCCTGGCGAGCAGTACTTC. The encoded protein is CATSGAGAPGEQYF.

Many counts were recorded for this clonotype. The V call is TRBV4-3, the J call TRBJ1-2; no definite D call. This CDR3 has 13 residues. CDR1 is LGHNA and CDR2 is YSLEER in the germline V gene. V lost 1 base to trimming and J lost 8 bases, with 11 bases between them. As DNA, the CDR3 is TGCGCCAGCAGCCAAGGACGGGCTTACGGCTACACCTTC. It specifies CASSQGRAYGYTF.

The chain has TRBV12-3 or TRBV12-4 and TRBJ2-1, with D perhaps TRBD1 or TRBD2 (5 bases each). The CDR3 totals 15 residues. V gave up 4 bases and J gave up 8 bases, with 18 bases separating them. DNA for the CDR3: TGTGCCAGCAGTTCCTATGCCGAGGGGTGGGATGAGCAGTTCTTC. Protein: CASSSYAEGWDEQFF.

The V gene is TRBV5-1, the J gene TRBJ2-3; 7 nucleotides align to TRBD2. Germline values: CDR1 SGHRS, CDR2 YFSETQ. This CDR3 has 13 amino acids. J was trimmed by 5 bases and V by 2 bases; bases with no gene match: 2. CDR3 amino acids: CASSFAGEDTQYF. The CDR3, as DNA: TGCGCCAGCAGCTTCGCGGGAGAAGATACGCAGTATTTT.

As DNA, the CDR3 is TGCAGTGCTAGAGGGGGAGGACTAGCGGGAGGGTTCTCCTACAATGAGCAGTTCTTC. Encoded protein: CSARGGGLAGGFSYNEQFF. The genes are TRBV20-1 and TRBJ2-1; TRBD2 agrees at 15 bases. The germline V gene has CDR1 DFQATT and CDR2 SNEGSKA (reference sequence). Trimming at V came to 1 base and at J to 0 bases, leaving 7 bases not matched to a gene. There are 19 residues in the CDR3.

This clonotype was seen a few times. The chain is built from TRBV6-4 and TRBJ2-2, with 9 bases fitting TRBD1. The CDR3 totals 15 residues. V lost 2 bases to trimming and J lost 8 bases; unmatched junction nucleotides: 6. In germline, CDR1 is MRHNA, CDR2 SNTAGT. CDR3 nucleotide sequence: TGTGCCAGCAGTGACCCGGGACAGGGTTCTGGGGAGCTGTTTTTT. This sequence encodes CASSDPGQGSGELFF.

This clonotype was seen repeatedly, ten times or more. The V call is TRBV20-1, the J call TRBJ2-3, with 7 positions matching TRBD2. V was pared by 0 bases and J by 3 bases, with 15 bases of the junction left unmatched. The CDR3 extends over 18 amino acids. Germline loops: CDR1 DFQATT, CDR2 SNEGSKA (reference sequence). CDR3 loop: CSARDGRREGLRTDTQYF. The CDR3 bases are TGCAGTGCTAGAGATGGTAGGAGGGAGGGTCTTAGGACAGATACGCAGTATTTT.

This clonotype has only a few counts. V is TRBV29-1 and J is TRBJ1-2; tentative D call: TRBD1 (5 bases). There are 12 residues in the CDR3. Germline V gene lookup returns CDR1 SQVTM and CDR2 ANQGSEA. V was cut by 7 bases and J by 0 bases, with 9 bases left in between. CDR3 in amino acids: CSATGPNYGYTF. CDR3 DNA: TGCAGCGCCACAGGTCCTAACTATGGCTACACCTTC. Drawing the rest from reference TRBV29-1 and TRBJ1-2, the complete variable domain is SAVISQKPSRDICQRGTSLTIQCQVDSQVTMMFWYRQQPGQSLTLIATANQGSEATYESGFVIDKFPISRPNLTFSTLTVSNMSPEDSSIYLCSATGPNYGYTFGSGTRLTVV.

This clonotype turned up a few times. The chain employs TRBV7-2 and TRBJ1-1; D ambiguous. The germline gives CDR1 SGHTA, CDR2 FQGNSA. There are 13 residues in the CDR3. V was pared by 5 bases and J by 7 bases, with 14 bases between. The CDR3 is CASSLEGAGEAFF. CDR3 nucleotides: TGTGCCAGCAGCCTTGAGGGCGCGGGTGAAGCTTTCTTT.

Ten or more counts support this clonotype. CDR3: CASSYKENTEAFF. The CDR3 nucleotides are TGTGCCAGCAGTTACAAGGAGAACACTGAAGCTTTCTTT. The chain links TRBV6-6 to TRBJ1-1; D remains unclear. Per the germline V gene, CDR1 is MNHNY and CDR2 is SVGAGI (reference sequence). This CDR3 region has 13 residues. The V gene lost 2 bases and the J gene lost 1 base, with 5 bases spanning the gap.

The rearrangement joins TRBV7-9 to TRBJ1-2; D is unclear. The CDR3 loop spans 13 amino acids. V shed 1 base and J shed 6 bases, with 9 bases lying between them. Germline V lookup: CDR1 SEHNR, CDR2 FQNEAQ (reference sequence). CDR3 region: CASSLEVGDGYTF. For the CDR3, the DNA is TGTGCCAGCAGCTTAGAGGTGGGAGATGGCTACACCTTC. Drawing the rest from reference TRBV7-9 and TRBJ1-2, the complete variable domain is DTGVSQNPRHKITKRGQNVTFRCDPISEHNRLYWYRQTLGQGPEFLTYFQNEAQLEKSRLLSDRFSAERPKGSFSTLEIQRTEQGDSAMYLCASSLEVGDGYTFGSGTRLTVV.

This clonotype was seen repeatedly, ten times or more. The rearrangement uses TRBV28 and TRBJ2-1; 10 bases agree with TRBD2. Germline V gene data show CDR1 as MDHEN and CDR2 as SYDVKM. CDR3 length: 17 amino acids. V lost 2 bases, J lost 7 bases, and 11 bases stayed unmatched. The CDR3 is CASSLGPLAGEKNEQFF. In nucleotides, the CDR3 is TGTGCCAGCAGTTTAGGACCTCTAGCGGGAGAAAAAAATGAGCAGTTCTTC.

This chain joins TRBV7-9 and TRBJ2-7; TRBD1 matches 7 bases. Germline CDR1 reads SEHNR; CDR2 reads FQNEAQ (reference sequence). The CDR3 is 15 residues long. The J segment lost 1 base and the V segment lost 1 base, leaving 4 bases of the junction unmatched. In DNA form, the CDR3 reads TGTGCCAGCAGCTTAGGGCAGACAGGGTCCTACGAGCAGTACTTC. Its protein is CASSLGQTGSYEQYF.

This clonotype has a count of ten or more. The CDR3 region is CSVRGLAGDLQETQYF. In nucleotides, the CDR3 is TGCAGCGTTCGGGGACTAGCGGGAGACCTTCAAGAGACCCAGTACTTC. The rearrangement joins TRBV29-1 to TRBJ2-5; TRBD2 agrees at 14 bases. This CDR3 region has 16 residues. The trim removed 5 bases at V and 2 bases at J, leaving 7 bases unmatched. Germline-derived CDR1 and CDR2 are SQVTM and ANQGSEA. Based on the CDR3 plus reference TRBV29-1 and TRBJ2-5, the full variable domain is SAVISQKPSRDICQRGTSLTIQCQVDSQVTMMFWYRQQPGQSLTLIATANQGSEATYESGFVIDKFPISRPNLTFSTLTVSNMSPEDSSIYLCSVRGLAGDLQETQYFGPGTRLLVL.